This passage covers 5 T cell receptor beta chains from one sample sequenced in a study of cytomegalovirus exposure and HLA in healthy donors. The PCR employed 60 Vbeta primers together with 13 Jbeta primers. TCRdb's copy holds only in-frame clones and misses some; the assay was immunoSEQ multiplex PCR. Here the sample spans roughly 190,000 clones, around 80% being singletons. Sequences were obtained from PBMCs. The receptors originated from a woman between 18 and 30 years old in good health and CMV-seronegative.

The CDR3 sequence is CASSGLAGGNEQFF. CDR3 nucleotide sequence: TGTGCCAGCAGTGGACTAGCGGGAGGGAATGAGCAGTTCTTC. The chain links TRBV27 to TRBJ2-1; 15 nucleotides align to TRBD2. J lost 7 bases, V lost 5 bases, and 0 bases had no gene match. The CDR3 spans 14 residues. The germline V gene has CDR1 MNHEY and CDR2 SMNVEV (reference sequence).

CDR3 sequence reads: CASSVPAGGQLVETQYF. The CDR3 region has the DNA TGTGCCAGCAGTGTCCCAGCGGGTGGACAACTCGTCGAGACCCAGTACTTC. V is TRBV2 and J is TRBJ2-5, with D possibly being TRBD2 (6 bases). This CDR3 has 17 amino acids. Germline V gene data show CDR1 as SNHLY and CDR2 as FYNNEI. V dropped 4 bases and J dropped 5 bases, with 23 bases sitting between them.

J is TRBJ2-3 and V is TRBV9, with 9 positions matching TRBD2. With 4 bases clipped from V and 0 bases from J, the junction kept 3 bases outside the gene matches. The germline V gene encodes CDR1 SGDLS and CDR2 YYNGEE. The CDR3 is 15 residues long. In nucleotides, the CDR3 is TGTGCCAGCAGCCCAACTAGCGGGAGCACAGATACGCAGTATTTT. Amino acids: CASSPTSGSTDTQYF.

This chain uses TRBV6-5 with TRBJ2-7, with 10 bases aligning to TRBD2. This CDR3 region has 15 residues. J was trimmed by 3 bases and V by 8 bases; bases with no gene match: 10. Germline-derived CDR1 and CDR2 are MNHEY and SVGAGI. CDR3 residues: CASGTSSGSLYEQYF. In nucleotides, the CDR3 is TGTGCCAGCGGTACGTCTAGCGGGAGTCTCTACGAGCAGTACTTC.

The chain carries TRBV7-9 and TRBJ2-7; the D gene is possibly TRBD2 (5 bases). CDR1 SEHNR and CDR2 FQNEAQ come from the germline V gene (reference sequence). The CDR3 has 12 amino acids. Deletions cut 5 bases from V and 3 bases from J, with 8 bases between. The CDR3 sequence: CASSPEGYEQYV. In nucleotides, the CDR3 is TGTGCCAGCAGCCCAGAGGGCTACGAGCAGTACGTC.